The 22 T cell receptor beta chains presented below share a single source sample, sequenced in a study of blood T cell repertoires in COVID-19. Using immunoSEQ multiplex PCR, the repertoire was profiled, and TCRdb retains in-frame clones only, with some absent. The data show over 200,000 clones, roughly nine tenths seen once. The sequenced sample was PBMCs or T cells enriched from blood (not recorded which). The receptor set was obtained from a woman in her forties or fifties in a cohort exposed to, infected with or recovered from COVID-19 (not recorded which).

V and J are TRBV13 and TRBJ1-1; tentatively, D is TRBD1 (6 bases). This CDR3 contains 15 residues. Germline lookup yields CDR1 PRHDT and CDR2 FYEKMQ (reference sequence). Trimming shortened V by 5 bases and J by 2 bases, and 15 bases separated the two germline ends. The CDR3 DNA follows: TGTGCCAGCAGCCGACGCGGGGGGCAAAACACTGAAGCTTTCTTT. This translates into CASSRRGGQNTEAFF.

The rearrangement joins TRBV7-3 to TRBJ2-5, with D hard to call. CDR1 is SGHTA, CDR2 FQGTGA, per germline. Trimming took 5 bases from V and 5 from J, leaving 15 bases between them. The CDR3 runs to 14 residues. The DNA for the CDR3 is TGTGCCAGCAGCCCCGCCCCCCAGTCGGAGACCCAGTACTTC. Translated, it gives CASSPAPQSETQYF.

The J gene is TRBJ2-7, the V gene TRBV5-4; TRBD1 agrees at 10 bases. Looked up from germline, CDR1 is SGHNT and CDR2 is YYREEE (reference sequence). This CDR3 is built from 16 residues. With 4 bases clipped from V and 2 bases from J, the junction kept 9 bases outside the gene matches. The CDR3 sequence is CASSAPGQGSPYEQYF. CDR3 nucleotide sequence: TGTGCCAGCAGCGCCCCGGGACAGGGGTCCCCCTACGAGCAGTACTTC.

In nucleotides, the CDR3 is TGTGCCAGCAGCCTACGCTCCTCGGGGTGGAGGGCGGCCGGGGAGCTGTTTTTT. Translation gives CASSLRSSGWRAAGELFF. The chain combines TRBV5-4 with TRBJ2-2; D may be TRBD2 (6 bases). Germline CDR1 and CDR2: SGHNT and YYREEE (reference sequence). The length of the CDR3 is 18 residues. The ends were cut back, 4 bases at V and 6 bases at J, with 25 bases in the middle.

The V call is TRBV2, the J call TRBJ1-2; maybe TRBD1 (5 bases). V lost 10 bases, J lost 8 bases, and 14 bases lay in between. Looked up from germline, CDR1 is SNHLY and CDR2 is FYNNEI. The CDR3 has 11 amino acids. This CDR3 is CATSREGGYTF. The CDR3 DNA is TGTGCCACCAGCAGGGAGGGGGGCTACACCTTC. The full variable domain, rest sourced from reference TRBV2 and TRBJ1-2, is EPEVTQTPSHQVTQMGQEVILRCVPISNHLYFYWYRQILGQKVEFLVSFYNNEISEKSEIFDDQFSVERPDGSNFTLKIRSTKLEDSAMYFCATSREGGYTFGSGTRLTVV.

The chain combines TRBV5-1 with TRBJ1-2; 9 positions agree with TRBD1. The CDR3 extends over 15 amino acids. V dropped 6 bases and J dropped 8; count of bases not matched to a gene: 14. CDR1 is SGHRS and CDR2 is YFSETQ in the germline V gene. The CDR3 is CASTVEGQGISGYTF. DNA for the CDR3: TGCGCCAGCACCGTAGAGGGACAGGGAATTTCCGGCTACACCTTC.

The chain has TRBV7-8 and TRBJ1-1, with a tentative D call TRBD1 (6 bases). Germline values: CDR1 SGHVS, CDR2 FQNEAQ. With 5 bases removed from V and 10 bases from J, the gap between germline ends came to 14 bases. This CDR3 is 12 amino acids long. DNA of the CDR3: TGTGCCAGCAGCCAGACAGGCGGTCGAGCTTTCTTT. The encoded protein is CASSQTGGRAFF.

This clone showed up just once. The chain joins TRBV15 to TRBJ1-1; no clear D gene. CDR1 is LNHNV and CDR2 is YYDKDF in the germline V gene (reference sequence). V lost 9 bases to trimming and J lost 2 bases, with 16 bases between them. This CDR3 has 14 residues. Written as DNA, the CDR3 is TGTGCCACTTCCCGGCGGCAGCAAAACACTGAAGCTTTCTTT. Translated, it gives CATSRRQQNTEAFF.

The chain uses TRBV5-1 and TRBJ1-4; possible D gene TRBD1, 6 bases. V gave up 4 bases and J gave up 8 bases, with 27 bases separating them. The CDR3 totals 18 residues. Looked up from germline, CDR1 is SGHRS and CDR2 is YFSETQ. The chain's CDR3 is CASSRIDSGTSRSEKLFF. CDR3 DNA sequence: TGCGCCAGCAGCCGGATTGACTCAGGGACATCCCGGAGCGAAAAACTGTTTTTT.

The chain couples TRBV7-3 to TRBJ2-3; 13 bases are a match to TRBD2. Germline-derived CDR1 and CDR2 are SGHTA and FQGTGA. The CDR3 is made up of 15 amino acids. V dropped 6 bases and J dropped 4; count of bases not matched to a gene: 4. The CDR3 loop is CASSRTSGGADTQYF. The CDR3, as DNA: TGTGCCAGCAGTCGGACTAGCGGGGGTGCAGATACGCAGTATTTT.

The rearrangement links TRBV7-2 to TRBJ2-7, with D possibly matching TRBD1 (6 bases). Trimming took 4 bases from V and 4 from J, leaving 14 bases between them. Germline V gives CDR1 SGHTA, CDR2 FQGNSA. The CDR3 runs 14 residues. CDR3 bases: TGTGCCAGCAGCTCTTACGGACAGCGTTACGAGCAGTACTTC. Translation gives CASSSYGQRYEQYF.

This chain connects TRBV11-3 to TRBJ2-2; possible D gene TRBD2, 5 bases. The germline gives CDR1 SGHNT, CDR2 YENEEA. The CDR3 runs to 14 residues. Trimming shortened V by 1 base and J by 5 bases, and 8 bases separated the two germline ends. The DNA of the CDR3 is TGTGCCAGCAGCTTAGGGAGGTGGACCGGGGAGCTGTTTTTT. It yields the protein CASSLGRWTGELFF.

The genes are TRBV4-1 and TRBJ2-4; 11 nucleotides line up with TRBD2. Germline V CDR1 and CDR2: MGHRA, YSYEKL. The length of the CDR3 is 18 residues. With 0 bases clipped from V and 2 bases from J, the junction kept 6 bases outside the gene matches. Here the CDR3 reads CASSQDGSGGGSKNIQYF. DNA for the CDR3: TGCGCCAGCAGCCAAGACGGTAGCGGGGGGGGATCCAAAAACATTCAGTACTTC.

The chain recombines TRBV5-4 with TRBJ1-2; TRBD1 aligns across 9 bases. Trimming removed 4 bases from V and 7 bases from J; junction bases left unmatched: 14. The germline CDR1 and CDR2 sequences are SGHNT and YYREEE (reference sequence). This CDR3 spans 16 amino acids. CDR3 in amino acids: CASSPPPGQGFFGYTF. As DNA, the CDR3 is TGTGCCAGCAGCCCCCCCCCGGGACAGGGTTTTTTTGGCTACACCTTC.

The genes are TRBV28 and TRBJ1-2; D is ambiguous. V lost 5 bases to trimming and J lost 4 bases, with 14 bases between them. Germline CDR1 MDHEN, CDR2 SYDVKM. The CDR3 totals 14 residues. The CDR3 DNA reads TGTGCCAGCAGTCGTGACTTATCGGGCTATGGCTACACCTTC. It codes for CASSRDLSGYGYTF.

V and J are TRBV7-3 and TRBJ2-4, with 12 nucleotides matching TRBD2. This CDR3 comprises 18 residues. After removal of 1 base from V and 9 bases from J, the junction contained 13 bases not matched to a gene. CDR1 and CDR2 from the germline V gene are SGHTA and FQGTGA. The CDR3 DNA follows: TGTGCCAGCAGCTTAATCACCCTAGCGGGGGGGAAGGAAGCCATTCAGTACTTC. The encoded protein is CASSLITLAGGKEAIQYF.

This rearrangement joins TRBV7-2 to TRBJ2-1; possible D gene TRBD2, 6 bases. Germline assignment: CDR1 SGHTA and CDR2 FQGNSA. The V end lost 0 bases, the J end lost 3 bases, and 12 bases lay between the germline ends. This CDR3 region has 16 residues. CDR3 DNA: TGTGCCAGCAGCTTAGCGCCCGGGGGATTCTACAATGAGCAGTTCTTC. Its translation is CASSLAPGGFYNEQFF. Using reference TRBV7-2 and TRBJ2-1 for the parts outside the CDR3, the full variable domain is GAGVSQSPSNKVTEKGKDVELRCDPISGHTALYWYRQSLGQGLEFLIYFQGNSAPDKSGLPSDRFSAERTGGSVSTLTIQRTQQEDSAVYLCASSLAPGGFYNEQFFGPGTRLTVL.

The CDR3: CASRGPGQQYEQYF. The DNA of the CDR3 is TGTGCCAGCAGAGGACCGGGACAACAGTACGAGCAGTACTTC. J is TRBJ2-7 and V is TRBV7-9, with D possibly TRBD1 on 6 matching bases. The CDR3 consists of 14 residues. Between the trimmed V and J ends, which lost 6 bases and 4 bases, there was a span of 16 bases. The germline V gene has CDR1 SEHNR and CDR2 FQNEAQ (reference sequence).

The rearrangement uses TRBV13 and TRBJ1-6; D is unclear. V was trimmed by 2 bases and J by 7 bases, leaving 3 bases between them. CDR1 is PRHDT, CDR2 FYEKMQ, per germline (reference sequence). The CDR3 is 12 residues long. The CDR3 here is CASSLSNSPLHF. For the CDR3, the DNA is TGTGCCAGCAGCTTATCGAATTCACCCCTCCACTTT.

The CDR3 loop is CASDFGGIEAFF. CDR3 coding DNA: TGTGCCAGCGATTTTGGGGGGATTGAAGCTTTCTTT. This rearrangement joins TRBV2 to TRBJ1-1, with D maybe TRBD1 (5 bases). Per the germline V gene, CDR1 is SNHLY and CDR2 is FYNNEI. The V gene lost 8 bases and the J gene lost 7 bases, with 14 bases spanning the gap. The CDR3 is 12 residues long.

This CDR3 is CASRAGVDDYGYTF. CDR3 bases: TGTGCCAGCAGGGCGGGCGTAGATGACTATGGCTACACCTTC. V gene TRBV6-5 combines with J gene TRBJ1-2; no reliable D call. The CDR3 has 14 amino acids. V lost 6 bases and J lost 3, with 14 bases in between. Germline V lookup: CDR1 MNHEY, CDR2 SVGAGI.

The rearrangement joins TRBV15 to TRBJ1-6, with D unclear. Germline V gene sequence: CDR1 LNHNV, CDR2 YYDKDF (reference sequence). Trimming removed 8 bases at V and 7 bases at J, with 12 bases between. The CDR3 runs 13 residues. The CDR3, as DNA: TGTGCCACCGGACTAGAACAGAATTCACCCCTCCACTTT. It codes for CATGLEQNSPLHF. Drawing the rest from reference TRBV15 and TRBJ1-6, the complete variable domain is DAMVIQNPRYQVTQFGKPVTLSCSQTLNHNVMYWYQQKSSQAPKLLFHYYDKDFNNEADTPDNFQSRRPNTSFCFLDIRSPGLGDTAMYLCATGLEQNSPLHFGNGTRLTVT.